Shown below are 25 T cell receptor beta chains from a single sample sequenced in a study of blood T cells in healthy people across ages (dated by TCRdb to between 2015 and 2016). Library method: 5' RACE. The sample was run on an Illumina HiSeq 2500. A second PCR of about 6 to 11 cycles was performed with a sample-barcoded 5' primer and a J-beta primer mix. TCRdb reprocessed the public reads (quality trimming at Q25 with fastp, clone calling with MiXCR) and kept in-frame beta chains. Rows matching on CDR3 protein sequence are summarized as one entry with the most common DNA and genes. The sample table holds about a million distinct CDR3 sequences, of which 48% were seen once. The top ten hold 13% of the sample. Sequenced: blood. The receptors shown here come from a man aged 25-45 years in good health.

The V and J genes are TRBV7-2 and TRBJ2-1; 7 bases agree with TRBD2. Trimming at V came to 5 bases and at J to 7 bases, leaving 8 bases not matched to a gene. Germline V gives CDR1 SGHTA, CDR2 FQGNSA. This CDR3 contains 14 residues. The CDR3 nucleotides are TGTGCCAGCAGCGAGAGGACTAGTCTAAATGAGCAGTTCTTC. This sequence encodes CASSERTSLNEQFF.

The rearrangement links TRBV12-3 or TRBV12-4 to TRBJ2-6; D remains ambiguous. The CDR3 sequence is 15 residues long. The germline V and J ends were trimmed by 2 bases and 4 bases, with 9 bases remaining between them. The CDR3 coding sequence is TGTGCCAGCAGTTTATGGTCCTTGGGGGCCAACGTCCTGACTTTC. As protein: CASSLWSLGANVLTF.

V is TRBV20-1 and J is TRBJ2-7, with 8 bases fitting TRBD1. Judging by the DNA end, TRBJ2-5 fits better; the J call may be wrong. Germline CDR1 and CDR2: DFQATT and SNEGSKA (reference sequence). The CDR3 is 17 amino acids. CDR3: CSARDAPGGRPQETQYF. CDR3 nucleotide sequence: TGCAGTGCTAGAGATGCCCCAGGGGGCAGACCTCAAGAGACCCAGTACTTC.

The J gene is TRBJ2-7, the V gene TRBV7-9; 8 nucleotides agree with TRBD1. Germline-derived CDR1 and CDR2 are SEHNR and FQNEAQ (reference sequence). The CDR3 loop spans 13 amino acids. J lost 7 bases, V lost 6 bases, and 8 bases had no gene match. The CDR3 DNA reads TGTGCCAGCAGTACGACAGGGGATTGGGAGCAGTACTTC. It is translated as CASSTTGDWEQYF.

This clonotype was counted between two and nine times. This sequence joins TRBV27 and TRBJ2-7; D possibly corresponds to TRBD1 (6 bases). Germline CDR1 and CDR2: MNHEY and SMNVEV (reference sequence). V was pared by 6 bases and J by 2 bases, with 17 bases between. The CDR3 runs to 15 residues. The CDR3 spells CASRPDRLAAYEQYF. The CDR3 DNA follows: TGTGCCAGCAGGCCCGACAGGTTGGCCGCCTACGAGCAGTACTTC.

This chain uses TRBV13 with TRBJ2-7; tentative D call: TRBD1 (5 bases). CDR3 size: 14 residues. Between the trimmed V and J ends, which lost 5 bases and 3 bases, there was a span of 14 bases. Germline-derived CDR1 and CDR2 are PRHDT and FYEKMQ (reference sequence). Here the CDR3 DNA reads TGTGCCAGCAGCACCAGGGTTGGTGGCTACGAGCAGTACTTC. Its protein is CASSTRVGGYEQYF.

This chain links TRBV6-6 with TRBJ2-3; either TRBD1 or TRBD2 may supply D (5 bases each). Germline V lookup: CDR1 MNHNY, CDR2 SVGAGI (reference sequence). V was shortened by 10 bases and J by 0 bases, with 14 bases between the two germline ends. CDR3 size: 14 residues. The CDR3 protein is CATTSGPSTDTQYF. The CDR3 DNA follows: TGTGCCACCACTTCGGGACCCAGCACAGATACGCAGTATTTT.

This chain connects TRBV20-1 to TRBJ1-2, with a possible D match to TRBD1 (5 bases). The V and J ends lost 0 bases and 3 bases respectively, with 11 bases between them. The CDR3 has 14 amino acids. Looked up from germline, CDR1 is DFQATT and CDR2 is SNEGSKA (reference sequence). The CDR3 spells CSARDPSRDYGYTF. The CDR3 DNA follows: TGCAGTGCTAGAGATCCGTCCAGGGACTATGGCTACACCTTC.

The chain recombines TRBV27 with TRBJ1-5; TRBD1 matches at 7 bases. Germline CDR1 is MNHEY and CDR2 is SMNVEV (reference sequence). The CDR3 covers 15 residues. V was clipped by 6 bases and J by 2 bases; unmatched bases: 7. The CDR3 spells CASSPGDRGNQPQHF. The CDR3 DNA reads TGTGCCAGCAGCCCCGGTGACAGGGGCAATCAGCCCCAGCATTTT.

CDR3 nucleotide sequence: TGCGCCAGCAGCCAAGTTTTAGGACAGGGAGGGAATTCACCCCTCCACTTT. Its protein product is CASSQVLGQGGNSPLHF. This chain connects TRBV4-1 to TRBJ1-6; TRBD1 agrees at 8 bases. Germline V gene sequence: CDR1 MGHRA, CDR2 YSYEKL. The V gene end was trimmed by 1 base and the J gene end by 7 bases; junction bases not matched to a gene: 9. CDR3 size: 17 residues.

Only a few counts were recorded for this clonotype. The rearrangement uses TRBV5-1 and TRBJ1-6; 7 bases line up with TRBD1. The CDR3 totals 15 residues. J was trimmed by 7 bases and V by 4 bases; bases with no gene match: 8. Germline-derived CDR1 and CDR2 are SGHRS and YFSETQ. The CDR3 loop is CASSGEWTGNSPLHF. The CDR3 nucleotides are TGCGCCAGCAGCGGGGAATGGACAGGCAATTCACCCCTCCACTTT. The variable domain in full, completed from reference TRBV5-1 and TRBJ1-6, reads KAGVTQTPRYLIKTRGQQVTLSCSPISGHRSVSWYQQTPGQGLQFLFEYFSETQRNKGNFPGRFSGRQFSNSRSEMNVSTLELGDSALYLCASSGEWTGNSPLHFGNGTRLTVT.

The CDR3 reads CASSYSGRLNTEAFF. The CDR3 nucleotides are TGTGCCAGCAGTTACTCGGGACGGTTGAACACTGAAGCTTTCTTT. This rearrangement joins TRBV6-5 to TRBJ1-1, with D possibly TRBD1 on 5 matching bases. The germline V gene encodes CDR1 MNHEY and CDR2 SVGAGI. V was cut by 0 bases and J by 0 bases, with 8 bases left in between. CDR3 size: 15 residues.

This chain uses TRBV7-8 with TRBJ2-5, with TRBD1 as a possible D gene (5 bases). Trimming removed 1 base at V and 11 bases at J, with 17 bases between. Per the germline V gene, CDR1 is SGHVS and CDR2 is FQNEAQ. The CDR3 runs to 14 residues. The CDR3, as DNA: TGTGCCAGCAGCTTAGTGGCAGGGCGCCATGAGCAGTACTTC. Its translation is CASSLVAGRHEQYF.

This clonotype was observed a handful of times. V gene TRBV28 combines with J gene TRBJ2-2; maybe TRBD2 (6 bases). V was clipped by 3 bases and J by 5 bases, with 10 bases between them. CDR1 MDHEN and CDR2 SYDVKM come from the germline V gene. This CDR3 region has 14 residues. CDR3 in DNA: TGTGCCAGCAGTTTCATTCGGGGGACCGGGGAGCTGTTTTTT. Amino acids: CASSFIRGTGELFF.

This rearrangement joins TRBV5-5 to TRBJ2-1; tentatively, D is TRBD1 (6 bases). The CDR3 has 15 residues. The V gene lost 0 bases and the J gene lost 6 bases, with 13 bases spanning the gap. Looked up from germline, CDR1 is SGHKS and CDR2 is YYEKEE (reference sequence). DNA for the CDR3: TGTGCCAGCAGCTTGGGACAGGTCATGGGCAATGAGCAGTTCTTC. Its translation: CASSLGQVMGNEQFF.

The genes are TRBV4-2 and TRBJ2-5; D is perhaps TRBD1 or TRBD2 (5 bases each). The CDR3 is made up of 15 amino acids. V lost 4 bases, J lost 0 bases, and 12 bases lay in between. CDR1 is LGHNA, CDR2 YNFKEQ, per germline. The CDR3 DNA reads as TGTGCCAGCAGCCCTAGGGTGGGGGACCAAGAGACCCAGTACTTC. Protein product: CASSPRVGDQETQYF.

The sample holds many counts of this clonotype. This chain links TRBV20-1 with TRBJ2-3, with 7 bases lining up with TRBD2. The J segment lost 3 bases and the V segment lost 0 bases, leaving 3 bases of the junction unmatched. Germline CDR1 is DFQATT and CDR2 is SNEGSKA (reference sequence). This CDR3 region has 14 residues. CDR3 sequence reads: CSARDPGGTDTQYF. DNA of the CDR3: TGCAGTGCTAGAGATCCCGGGGGGACAGATACGCAGTATTTT.

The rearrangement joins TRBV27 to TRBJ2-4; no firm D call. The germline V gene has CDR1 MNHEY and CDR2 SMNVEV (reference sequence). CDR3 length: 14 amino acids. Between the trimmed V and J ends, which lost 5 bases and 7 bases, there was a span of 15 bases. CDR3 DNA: TGTGCCAGCAGTCCATCGCCTATAGGGAACATTCAGTACTTC. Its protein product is CASSPSPIGNIQYF.

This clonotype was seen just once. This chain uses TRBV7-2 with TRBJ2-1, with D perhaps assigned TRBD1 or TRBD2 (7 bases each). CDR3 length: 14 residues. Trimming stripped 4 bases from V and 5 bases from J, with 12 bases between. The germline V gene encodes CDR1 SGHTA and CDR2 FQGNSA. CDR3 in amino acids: CASSSQGGDNEQFF. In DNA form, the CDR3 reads TGTGCCAGCAGCTCGCAGGGGGGGGACAATGAGCAGTTCTTC.

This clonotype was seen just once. The DNA for the CDR3 is TGTGCCAGCAGCTTAGACATCGGGATTCAGTTCTTC. Its translation is CASSLDIGIQFF. This chain connects TRBV7-2 to TRBJ2-1, with D perhaps TRBD2 (5 bases). Germline assignment: CDR1 SGHTA and CDR2 FQGNSA. V was cut by 1 base and J by 13 bases, with 11 bases left in between. The length of the CDR3 is 12 residues.

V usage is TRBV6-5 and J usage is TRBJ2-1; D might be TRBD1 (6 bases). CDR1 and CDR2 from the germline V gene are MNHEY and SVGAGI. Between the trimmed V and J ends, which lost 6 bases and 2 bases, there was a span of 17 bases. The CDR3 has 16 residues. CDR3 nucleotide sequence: TGTGCCAGCAGGGCGACAGGCTTTAGTACCTACAATGAGCAGTTCTTC. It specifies CASRATGFSTYNEQFF.

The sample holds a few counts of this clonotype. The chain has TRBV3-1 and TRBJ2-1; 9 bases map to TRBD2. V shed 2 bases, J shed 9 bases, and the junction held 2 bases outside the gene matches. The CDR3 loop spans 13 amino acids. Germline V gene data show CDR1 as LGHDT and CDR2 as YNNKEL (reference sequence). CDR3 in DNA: TGTGCCAGCAGCCAAAAGCGGGGGGCTGAGCAGTTCTTC. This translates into CASSQKRGAEQFF.

CDR3 sequence: CASISGSSYEQYF. The CDR3 DNA reads as TGTGCCAGCATCTCTGGGAGCTCCTACGAGCAGTACTTC. The chain employs TRBV28 and TRBJ2-7; a weak D match, TRBD2 (5 bases). Trimming removed 7 bases from V and 0 bases from J, with 10 bases in between. This CDR3 is 13 amino acids long. CDR1 and CDR2 from the germline V gene are MDHEN and SYDVKM.

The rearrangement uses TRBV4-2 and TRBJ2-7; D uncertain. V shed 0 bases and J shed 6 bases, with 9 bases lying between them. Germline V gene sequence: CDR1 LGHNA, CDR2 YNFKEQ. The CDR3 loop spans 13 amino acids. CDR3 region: CASSQDLMREQYF. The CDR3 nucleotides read TGTGCCAGCAGCCAAGATCTAATGCGCGAGCAGTACTTC.

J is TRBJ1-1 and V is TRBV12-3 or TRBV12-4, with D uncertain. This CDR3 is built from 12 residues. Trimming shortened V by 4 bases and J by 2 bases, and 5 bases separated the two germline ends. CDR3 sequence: CASSYPNTEAFF. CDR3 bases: TGTGCCAGCAGTTACCCCAACACTGAAGCTTTCTTT.